This TCR beta chain was identified during a study of CD8 T cells in ankylosing spondylitis. One entry per CDR3 protein results from TCRdb running MiXCR on the 5' RACE reads. The profile shows 200,000 or so distinct CDR3 sequences, 13% of them singletons. This clonotype was recorded many times. The V end was cut by 3 bases, the J end by 1 base, with 6 bases between. Germline V lookup: CDR1 LGHDT, CDR2 YNNKEL (reference sequence). This CDR3 has 13 residues. Sequencing was carried out using blood, either unsorted or a sorted T cell fraction (not recorded which). The V gene is TRBV3-1, the J gene TRBJ1-1; D is ambiguous. This receptor was identified in a female donor with ankylosing spondylitis or in good health (not recorded which). The CDR3 region has the DNA TGTGCCAGCAGCCAGATCACGAACACTGAAGCTTTCTTT. This translates into CASSQITNTEAFF.